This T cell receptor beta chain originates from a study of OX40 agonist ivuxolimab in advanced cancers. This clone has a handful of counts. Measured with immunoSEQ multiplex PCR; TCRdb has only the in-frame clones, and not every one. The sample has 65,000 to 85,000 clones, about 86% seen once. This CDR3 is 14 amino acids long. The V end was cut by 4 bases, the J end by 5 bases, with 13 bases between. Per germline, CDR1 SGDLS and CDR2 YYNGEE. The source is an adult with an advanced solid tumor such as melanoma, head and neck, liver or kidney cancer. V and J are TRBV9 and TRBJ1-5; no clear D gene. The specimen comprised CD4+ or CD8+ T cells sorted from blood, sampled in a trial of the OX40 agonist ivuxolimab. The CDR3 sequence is CASSPDGGYQPQHF. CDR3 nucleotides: TGTGCCAGCAGCCCTGATGGAGGGTATCAGCCCCAGCATTTT.